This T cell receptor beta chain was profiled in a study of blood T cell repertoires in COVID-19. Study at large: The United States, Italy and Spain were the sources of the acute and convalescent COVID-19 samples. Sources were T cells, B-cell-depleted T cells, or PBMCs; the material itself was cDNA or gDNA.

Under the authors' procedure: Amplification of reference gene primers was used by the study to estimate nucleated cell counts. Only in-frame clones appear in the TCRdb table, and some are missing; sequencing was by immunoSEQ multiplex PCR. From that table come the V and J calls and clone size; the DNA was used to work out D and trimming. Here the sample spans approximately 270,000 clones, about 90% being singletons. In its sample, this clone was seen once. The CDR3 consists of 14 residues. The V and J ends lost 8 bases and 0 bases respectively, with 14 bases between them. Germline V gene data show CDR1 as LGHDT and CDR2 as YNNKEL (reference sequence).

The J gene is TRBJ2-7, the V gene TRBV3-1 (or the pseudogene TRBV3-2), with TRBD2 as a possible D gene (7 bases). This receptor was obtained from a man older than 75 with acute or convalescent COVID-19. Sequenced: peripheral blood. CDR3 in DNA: TGTGCCAGCCGGAGGGGGGGCAGCTCCTACGAGCAGTACTTC. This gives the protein CASRRGGSSYEQYF.